Below, 17 T cell receptor beta chains from the same sample are listed, as sequenced in a study of cytotoxic CD8 clonotypes in ibrutinib-treated CLL. Libraries were prepared by immunoSEQ multiplex PCR; TCRdb keeps only in-frame clonotypes and omits some of them. The table lists about 300,000 clones, approximately 67% of them singletons. The sample here was PBMCs, taken after 36 months of ibrutinib treatment. These receptors came from a human donor with chronic lymphocytic leukemia.

This clone was observed a few times. This chain uses TRBV9 with TRBJ2-7; 8 bases line up with TRBD2. The V gene's germline CDR1 is SGDLS and CDR2 YYNGEE. This CDR3 is built from 15 residues. After removal of 0 bases from V and 2 bases from J, the junction contained 4 bases not matched to a gene. The CDR3 region has the DNA TGTGCCAGCAGCGTAGCTGTCGGGAGGGCCTACGAGCAGTACTTC. Its translation: CASSVAVGRAYEQYF.

This chain connects TRBV29-1 to TRBJ1-2; no reliable D call. The CDR3 length is 15 residues. Germline-derived CDR1 and CDR2 are SQVTM and ANQGSEA. The germline V and J ends were trimmed by 3 bases and 0 bases, with 14 bases remaining between them. This CDR3 reads CSVDPYSSSNYGYTF. CDR3 DNA: TGCAGCGTTGATCCCTATAGTAGCTCTAACTATGGCTACACCTTC.

The V and J genes are TRBV5-1 and TRBJ1-1; weak D call: TRBD1 (6 bases). Trimming stripped 3 bases from V and 1 base from J, with 13 bases between. The CDR3 length is 15 residues. CDR1 and CDR2 (germline): SGHRS, YFSETQ. The CDR3 bases are TGCGCCAGCAGCTACGTGCGGGGGGCGAACACTGAAGCTTTCTTT. It translates to CASSYVRGANTEAFF. Full variable domain (remainder filled in from reference TRBV5-1 and TRBJ1-1): KAGVTQTPRYLIKTRGQQVTLSCSPISGHRSVSWYQQTPGQGLQFLFEYFSETQRNKGNFPGRFSGRQFSNSRSEMNVSTLELGDSALYLCASSYVRGANTEAFFGQGTRLTVV.

The chain combines TRBV4-2 with TRBJ2-3; perhaps TRBD2 as D (6 bases). Trimming left V 3 bases short and J 10 bases short, with 14 bases between. Per germline, CDR1 LGHNA and CDR2 YNFKEQ. The CDR3 extends over 13 amino acids. In DNA, the CDR3 is TGTGCCAGCAGCCACGAACTAGCAAACCCGCAGTATTTT. Its protein is CASSHELANPQYF.

V is TRBV5-1 and J is TRBJ1-2; possibly TRBD1 for D (5 bases). Germline CDR1 is SGHRS and CDR2 is YFSETQ. The CDR3 has 13 amino acids. V lost 4 bases, J lost 4 bases, and 11 bases lay in between. The CDR3 spells CASSVGTAYGYTF. The CDR3 DNA is TGCGCCAGCAGCGTCGGGACGGCCTATGGCTACACCTTC. The full variable domain, its missing parts supplied by reference TRBV5-1 and TRBJ1-2, is KAGVTQTPRYLIKTRGQQVTLSCSPISGHRSVSWYQQTPGQGLQFLFEYFSETQRNKGNFPGRFSGRQFSNSRSEMNVSTLELGDSALYLCASSVGTAYGYTFGSGTRLTVV.

The V gene is TRBV9, the J gene TRBJ2-2, with D perhaps matching TRBD1 (5 bases). The CDR3 runs 13 residues. V dropped 3 bases and J dropped 5 bases, with 8 bases sitting between them. Germline V gene lookup returns CDR1 SGDLS and CDR2 YYNGEE. The CDR3 reads CASSAQGTGELFF. The CDR3 coding sequence is TGTGCCAGCAGCGCCCAGGGAACCGGGGAGCTGTTTTTT.

This chain links TRBV2 with TRBJ1-5; D possibly corresponds to TRBD1 (5 bases). The length of the CDR3 is 15 residues. Germline V gene lookup returns CDR1 SNHLY and CDR2 FYNNEI. The V end was cut by 9 bases, the J end by 0 bases, with 15 bases between. The CDR3 DNA sequence: TGTGCCAGTAAGCGGGACCGGAATAGCAATCAGCCCCAGCATTTT. Encoded protein: CASKRDRNSNQPQHF.

J is TRBJ2-7 and V is TRBV9, with D unclear. This CDR3 spans 13 amino acids. Germline CDR1 SGDLS, CDR2 YYNGEE. V was clipped by 0 bases and J by 0 bases, with 4 bases between them. The CDR3 spells CASSVESSYEQYF. CDR3 nucleotide sequence: TGTGCCAGCAGCGTAGAGAGCTCCTACGAGCAGTACTTC.

V gene TRBV2 combines with J gene TRBJ2-7, with D unresolved. The V gene lost 4 bases and the J gene lost 9 bases, with 10 bases spanning the gap. The CDR3 contains 11 residues. Per germline, CDR1 SNHLY and CDR2 FYNNEI. The CDR3 region is CASSVGSRQYF. Here the CDR3 DNA reads TGTGCCAGCAGTGTGGGCTCTAGGCAGTACTTC.

In this sample, this clone turned up a few times. The rearrangement uses TRBV7-9 and TRBJ1-2; a weak D match, TRBD1 (6 bases). This CDR3 comprises 14 residues. V lost 3 bases and J 4 bases, leaving 12 bases between the germline ends. Looked up from germline, CDR1 is SEHNR and CDR2 is FQNEAQ (reference sequence). The CDR3 loop reads CASSFGQGSYGYTF. The CDR3 DNA follows: TGTGCCAGCAGCTTCGGCCAGGGGTCCTATGGCTACACCTTC.

The rearrangement joins TRBV29-1 to TRBJ2-1; D unclear. The CDR3 is 13 residues long. V dropped 7 bases and J dropped 2 bases, with 12 bases sitting between them. CDR1 SQVTM and CDR2 ANQGSEA come from the germline V gene. The CDR3 nucleotides are TGCAGCGCACCGGGCCTTACCTACAATGAGCAGTTCTTC. Protein: CSAPGLTYNEQFF.

This clone appeared a few times. The chain links TRBV5-1 to TRBJ2-2; D might be TRBD1 or TRBD2, each matching 5 bases. Germline V CDR1 and CDR2: SGHRS, YFSETQ. This CDR3 comprises 16 residues. Trimming took off 4 bases at V and 2 bases at J, with 15 bases between the two ends. The CDR3 here is CASSIPPGPNTGELFF. Here the CDR3 DNA reads TGCGCCAGCAGCATACCCCCGGGACCTAACACCGGGGAGCTGTTTTTT.

This clone was seen more than once but under ten times. The gene calls are TRBV5-4 and TRBJ2-7, with 10 bases matching TRBD1. The CDR3 extends over 13 amino acids. CDR1 and CDR2 (germline): SGHNT, YYREEE (reference sequence). V lost 3 bases and J lost 3; bases outside the gene matches: 0. The CDR3 DNA is TGTGCCAGCAGCTGGGACAGGGGCTACGAGCAGTACTTC. Protein: CASSWDRGYEQYF. The entire variable domain, with the rest obtained from reference TRBV5-4 and TRBJ2-7, is as follows: ETGVTQSPTHLIKTRGQQVTLRCSSQSGHNTVSWYQQALGQGPQFIFQYYREEENGRGNFPPRFSGLQFPNYSSELNVNALELDDSALYLCASSWDRGYEQYFGPGTRLTVT.

V usage is TRBV9 and J usage is TRBJ1-5; tentatively, D is TRBD1 (5 bases). Germline loops: CDR1 SGDLS, CDR2 YYNGEE. The CDR3 covers 15 residues. Trimming removed 0 bases at V and 0 bases at J, with 7 bases between. The CDR3 loop reads CASSVGGDSNQPQHF. Here the CDR3 DNA reads TGTGCCAGCAGCGTAGGGGGGGATAGCAATCAGCCCCAGCATTTT.

Only one count was recorded for this clone. The J gene is TRBJ2-7, the V gene TRBV4-2, with 11 positions matching TRBD1. The CDR3 is made up of 19 amino acids. V gave up 0 bases and J gave up 0 bases; unmatched junction bases: 10. CDR1 is LGHNA and CDR2 is YNFKEQ in the germline V gene. The DNA of the CDR3 is TGTGCCAGCAGCCAAGAACGGGTGAGGGACAGGGGGGGCTCCTACGAGCAGTACTTC. It yields the protein CASSQERVRDRGGSYEQYF.

A few counts support this clone. The rearrangement links TRBV5-4 to TRBJ1-2; TRBD1 matches at 9 bases. The germline gives CDR1 SGHNT, CDR2 YYREEE (reference sequence). The CDR3 runs to 12 residues. J lost 12 bases, V lost 4 bases, and 7 bases had no gene match. CDR3 nucleotides: TGTGCCAGCAGCAAGGGACAGGGTCTTGACACCTTC. Its translation is CASSKGQGLDTF.

This chain connects TRBV7-9 to TRBJ1-1, with D hard to call. The length of the CDR3 is 13 residues. CDR1 and CDR2 from the germline V gene are SEHNR and FQNEAQ (reference sequence). V was shortened by 1 base and J by 5 bases, with 8 bases between the two germline ends. The CDR3 nucleotides read TGTGCCAGCAGCTTAGGGGGTGCGACTGAAGCTTTCTTT. As protein: CASSLGGATEAFF.